The entry that follows covers one TCR beta chain sequence. Its antigen target is currently unknown. No qualities accompany the bases; no much larger clone lies one base away. The entry originates in a study of beta chain features in type 1 diabetes (dated by TCRdb to the late 2010s). At the level of the whole study: No differences in mean age, gender distribution, total cell number or subset yield were found between patients and healthy donors. A total of about 100,000,000 sorted cells were examined across all samples, and RNA yield correlated strongly with the number of cells per subset. The study compared the TCRB repertoires of sorted circulating CD4+ T cell subsets in recently diagnosed type 1 diabetes patients with those in matched healthy donors. Naive and central memory subsets were obtained from all 30 or so donors, but regulatory and stem cell-like memory subsets were isolated from only 8 patients and about eight healthy donors. The paper as a whole reports these results and caveats: Type 1 diabetes patients showed a moderate but significant shortening of TCRB CDR3 length in all four CD4+ subsets. Because small numbers of individuals were included in the HLA sub-analyses, any influence of HLA type on TCRB rearrangement was left unresolved. Naive, central memory and regulatory TCRB repertoires appeared to be more alike among patients than among healthy donors. At VDJ recombination sites, patients with type 1 diabetes made fewer insertions and deleted more nucleotides, a pattern implying thymic rearrangement abnormalities. Sequencing cDNA rather than genomic DNA could over-represent highly expressing activated cells, although activation and CD3 levels did not differ between groups. PCR might favor shorter templates, but patient and control samples were amplified and corrected together, so any skew would affect both groups equally.

Each donor gave one peripheral blood draw, around 100 mL on average, collected into heparinised tubes. Naive, central memory, regulatory and stem cell-like memory CD4+ T cells were sorted on a BD FACSAria II using a panel including CD45RO, CCR7, CD25, CD127, CD95 and CD27. Purity was above 95% for every sorted population. Right away, PBMCs were isolated by Lymphoprep density gradient centrifugation and were stained directly, with no culture step. Samples were stained and sorted in pairs, with one healthy donor and one patient per experiment, so that batch effects were minimized. All of the isolated RNA was reverse transcribed with the High Capacity cDNA Reverse Transcription Kit, so expressed TCRB transcripts were sequenced. Deep immunoSEQ sequencing was performed on naive, central memory and regulatory T cell samples, with an average of approximately 4 million total reads per sample. After sorted cells were lysed in RLT buffer, RNA was extracted with DNase-treated RNeasy Micro or Mini kits, with the choice depending on cell number. To prevent cross-contamination, every cell subset was processed on its own, while patient and healthy donor samples were processed together. The immunoSEQ multiplex PCR was used to amplify TCRB sequences from cDNA, generating 87-bp fragments that spanned the CDR3 region. Sequencing of the amplicons was done on the Illumina HiSeq platform. The paper's data handling went like this. Synthetic template baselines were used to correct PCR bias computationally, reads within Hamming distance 2 were collapsed, and singletons that could not be merged were discarded. By aligning reads against IMGT, V, D and J genes, CDR3 length, and insertions or deletions at six rearrangement sites were assigned. Clonotype counts were normalized to sorted cell number within each subset before computing true diversity and Gini coefficients with the tcR R package. The overlap coefficient, calculated on TCRB nucleotide sequences, was used to quantify repertoire sharing. Out-of-frame TCRB sequences from naive cells were analyzed as a proxy for the pre-selection repertoire. TCRdb holds this immuneACCESS table with in-frame rearrangements only. Some clones are missing; in checked studies, unresolved V genes explain under half, and the rest has no known cause. V and J calls and clone size are given by that table; D and trimming were obtained from the DNA. The sample table holds roughly 240,000 clones, of which approximately 25% were seen once. The ten biggest clones cover 0.012% of the sample.

The CDR3 has 17 amino acids, counting the end cysteine and phenylalanine. Only CDR3 DNA is held: 51 bases, read in frame from base 1. For CDR1 and CDR2, the germline V gene lists MGHRA and YSYEKL. Trimming leaves V shorter by 4 bases and J shorter by 1 base, with the junction holding 12 bases beyond the gene matches. Sequencing used naive CD4+ T cells from blood. According to the study, the label for this sample's cell subset or site signals: true naive CD4+ T cells. The clonotype was recovered from a woman aged 25 to 45 with type 1 diabetes. The sequence joins TRBV4-1 to TRBJ2-7, with 8 middle bases fitting TRBD2. CDR3 protein: CASSPYRTREASYEQYF. The sequence in DNA is TGCGCCAGCAGCCCCTACAGGACGCGGGAGGCATCCTACGAGCAGTACTTC.